This TCR beta chain was identified in a study of healthy donors' naive CD4 and CD8 T cells. Points from the study as a whole: Reportedly, most V and J gene segments showed naive CD4+ versus CD8+ bias. Positive CDR3 charge linked to CD4+ cells, negative to CD8+ cells. Bulk sequencing left alpha and beta chains unpaired.

After removal of 8 bases from V and 6 bases from J, the junction contained 16 bases not matched to a gene. The CDR3 consists of 15 residues. Germline V lookup: CDR1 SNHLY, CDR2 FYNNEI. Starting from around 470 ng of total RNA, TCR libraries were made with linear amplification. TCRdb reanalysed the reads using MiXCR and keeps one entry per CDR3 protein. This sample has about 180,000 distinct CDR3 sequences, with about 74% found just once. CD4+CD8-CD45RO-CD45RA+ cells were naive CD4+; CD8+CD4-CD45RA+CD27bright cells were naive CD8+. About this clonotype itself: Its antigen is currently unknown.

This receptor was taken from a pool of human donors in good health; the sample pools cells from several healthy donors. Input material: naive CD4+ and CD8+ T cells sorted from blood, pooled from several donors. The chain employs TRBV2 and TRBJ2-7; TRBD1 agrees at 7 bases. CDR3 in DNA: TGTGCCAGCTGCGCTGGGACAGAACTTTTGGGCGAGCAGTACTTC. Translation gives CASCAGTELLGEQYF.